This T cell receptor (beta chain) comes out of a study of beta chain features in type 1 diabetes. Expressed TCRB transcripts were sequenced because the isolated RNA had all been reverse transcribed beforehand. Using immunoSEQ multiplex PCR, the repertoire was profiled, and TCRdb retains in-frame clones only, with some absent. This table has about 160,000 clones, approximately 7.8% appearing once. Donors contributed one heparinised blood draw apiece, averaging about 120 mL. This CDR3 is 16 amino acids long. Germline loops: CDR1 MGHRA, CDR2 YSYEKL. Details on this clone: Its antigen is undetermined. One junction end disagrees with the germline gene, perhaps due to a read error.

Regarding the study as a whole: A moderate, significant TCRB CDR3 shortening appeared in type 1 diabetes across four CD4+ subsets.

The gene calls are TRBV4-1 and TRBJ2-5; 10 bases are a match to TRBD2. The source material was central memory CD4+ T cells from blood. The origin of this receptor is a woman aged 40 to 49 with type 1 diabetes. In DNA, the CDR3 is TGTGCCAGCAGCCAAGGGCGACTAGCGGGTGGGGAGACCCAGTACTTC. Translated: CASSQGRLAGGETQYF.